These T cell receptor beta chains were read from a single sample in a study of T cells after yellow fever vaccination. Each CDR3 protein gets one entry after TCRdb re-called the 5' RACE reads with MiXCR. The sample has about 340,000 distinct CDR3 sequences, under 15% seen once. The source material was CD4+ T cells sorted from PBMCs, sampled 15 days after the yellow fever booster vaccination. These receptors came from a man aged 18 to 35 who received the YFV17D yellow fever vaccine. Both conserved end residues are part of each CDR3. D genes are given only for firm matches. Size is omitted from some rows. Given values are once, few, many or a class for expanded clones.

v_call	clone_size	j_call	d_call	cdr3_nt	cdr3_aa
TRBV5-1	few	TRBJ1-6	TRBD1	TGCGCCAGCAGCATGACAGGGTCCGATTCACCCCTCCACTTT	CASSMTGSDSPLHF
TRBV5-1	-	TRBJ2-2	TRBD1	TGCGCCACCCGGGACAGGGCGGTGACCGGGGAGCTGTTTTTT	CATRDRAVTGELFF
TRBV10-3	many	TRBJ1-5	TRBD1	TGTGCCATCAGTGGACAGGGGAGCAATCAGCCCCAGCATTTT	CAISGQGSNQPQHF
TRBV5-1	-	TRBJ2-1	TRBD2	TGCGCCAGCAGCTTGAGGTCTAGCGGGGACAATGAGCAGTTCTTC	CASSLRSSGDNEQFF
TRBV5-1	many	TRBJ2-6	-	TGCGCCAGCAGCTTCACACTGACTCCCTCTGGGGCCAACGTCCTGACTTTC	CASSFTLTPSGANVLTF
TRBV7-2	few	TRBJ2-1	TRBD2	TGTGCCAGCAGCGTCTGGGGGGGGGAATACAATGAGCAGTTCTTC	CASSVWGGEYNEQFF
TRBV30	many	TRBJ2-7	TRBD1	TGTGCCTGGGACCCGGGACAGGGGTACTACGAGCAGTACTTC	CAWDPGQGYYEQYF
TRBV6-6	-	TRBJ2-2	-	TGTGCCAGCAGTTACATAACCCGGGAGCTGTTTTTT	CASSYITRELFF
TRBV4-3	few	TRBJ2-2	-	TGCGCCAGCAGCCAAGACAGGTCACGGGAGCTGTTTTTT	CASSQDRSRELFF
TRBV4-1	few	TRBJ2-4	-	TGCGCCAGCAGCCCTCAGGGGAGAGCCAAAAACATTCAGTACTTC	CASSPQGRAKNIQYF
TRBV12-3/TRBV12-4	many	TRBJ1-5	-	TGTGCCAGCAGTTTACAGGGTGGCAATCAGCCCCAGCATTTT	CASSLQGGNQPQHF
TRBV15	-	TRBJ2-7	-	TGTGCCACCAGCAGAGATCTCGGGGTCTACGAGCAGTACTTC	CATSRDLGVYEQYF
TRBV5-1	-	TRBJ2-7	-	TGCGCCAGCAGCTTGGCGGGGTCTGCAAGGGAGCAGTACTTC	CASSLAGSAREQYF
TRBV6-1	few	TRBJ2-7	-	TGTGCCACGGGACGGAGCTACGAGCAGTACTTC	CATGRSYEQYF
TRBV24-1	-	TRBJ1-5	-	TGTGCCACTTCAGGACAGTACGGAGGTCAGCCCCAGCATTTT	CATSGQYGGQPQHF
TRBV11-3	few	TRBJ1-4	-	TGTGCCAGCAGCACCCTCGGGGGACCACTGTTTTTT	CASSTLGGPLFF
TRBV7-6	-	TRBJ2-3	TRBD2	TGTGCCAGCAGCTTAGGCATCCTAGCGGGGGGGCAAGATACGCAGTATTTT	CASSLGILAGGQDTQYF
TRBV5-1	few	TRBJ1-1	-	TGCGCCAGCAGTCTTCCCTCGGGGGGCACTGAAGCTTTCTTT	CASSLPSGGTEAFF